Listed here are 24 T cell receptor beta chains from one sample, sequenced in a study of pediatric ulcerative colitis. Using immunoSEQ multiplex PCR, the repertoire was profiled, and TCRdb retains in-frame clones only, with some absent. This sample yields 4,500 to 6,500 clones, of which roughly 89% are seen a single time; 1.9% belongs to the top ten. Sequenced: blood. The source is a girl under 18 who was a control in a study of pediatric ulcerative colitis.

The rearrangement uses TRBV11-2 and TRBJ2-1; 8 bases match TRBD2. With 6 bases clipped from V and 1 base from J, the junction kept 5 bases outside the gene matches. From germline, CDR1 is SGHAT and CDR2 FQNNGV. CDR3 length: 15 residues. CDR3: CASSLLAESYNEQFF. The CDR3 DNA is TGTGCCAGCAGTTTACTAGCGGAATCCTACAATGAGCAGTTCTTC. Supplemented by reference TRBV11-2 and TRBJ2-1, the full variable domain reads EAGVAQSPRYKIIEKRQSVAFWCNPISGHATLYWYQQILGQGPKLLIQFQNNGVVDDSQLPKDRFSAERLKGVDSTLKIQPAKLEDSAVYLCASSLLAESYNEQFFGPGTRLTVL.

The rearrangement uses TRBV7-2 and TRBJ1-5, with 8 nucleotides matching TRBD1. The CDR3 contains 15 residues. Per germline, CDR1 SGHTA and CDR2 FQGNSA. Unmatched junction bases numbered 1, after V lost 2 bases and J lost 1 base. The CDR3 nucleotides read TGTGCCAGCAGCTTACAGGGGGCGAGCAATCAGCCCCAGCATTTT. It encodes CASSLQGASNQPQHF.

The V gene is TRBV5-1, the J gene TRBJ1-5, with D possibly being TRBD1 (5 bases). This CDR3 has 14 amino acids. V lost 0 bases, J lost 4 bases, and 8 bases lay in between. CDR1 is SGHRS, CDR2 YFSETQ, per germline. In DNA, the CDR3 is TGCGCCAGCAGCTTGGGGGCAGGGAATCAGCCCCAGCATTTT. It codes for CASSLGAGNQPQHF.

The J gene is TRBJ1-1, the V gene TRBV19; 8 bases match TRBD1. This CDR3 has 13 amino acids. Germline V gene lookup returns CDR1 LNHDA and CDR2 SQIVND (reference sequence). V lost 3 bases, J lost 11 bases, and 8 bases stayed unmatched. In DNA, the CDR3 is TGTGCCAGTAGTATGGAAGGGACAGGTCTGGCTTTCTTT. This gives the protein CASSMEGTGLAFF.

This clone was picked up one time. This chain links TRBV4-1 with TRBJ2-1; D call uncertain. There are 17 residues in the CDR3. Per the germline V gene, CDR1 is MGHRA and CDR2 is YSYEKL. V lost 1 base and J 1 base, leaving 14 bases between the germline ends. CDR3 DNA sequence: TGCGCCAGCAGCCAAGTCGATATGGGCCTTTCCTACAATGAGCAGTTCTTC. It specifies CASSQVDMGLSYNEQFF.

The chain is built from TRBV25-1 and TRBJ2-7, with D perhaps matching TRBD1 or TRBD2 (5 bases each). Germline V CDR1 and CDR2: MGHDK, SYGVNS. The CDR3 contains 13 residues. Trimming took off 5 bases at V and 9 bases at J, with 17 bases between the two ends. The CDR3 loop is CASSLGPLLGQYF. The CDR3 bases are TGTGCCAGCAGTTTGGGACCTCTGCTGGGGCAGTACTTC.

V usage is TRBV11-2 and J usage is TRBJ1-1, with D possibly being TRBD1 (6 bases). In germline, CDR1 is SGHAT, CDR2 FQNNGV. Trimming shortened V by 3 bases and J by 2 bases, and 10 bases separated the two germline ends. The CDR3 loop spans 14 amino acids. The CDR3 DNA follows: TGTGCCAGCAGCTTGATACAGGGTAACACTGAAGCTTTCTTT. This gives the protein CASSLIQGNTEAFF.

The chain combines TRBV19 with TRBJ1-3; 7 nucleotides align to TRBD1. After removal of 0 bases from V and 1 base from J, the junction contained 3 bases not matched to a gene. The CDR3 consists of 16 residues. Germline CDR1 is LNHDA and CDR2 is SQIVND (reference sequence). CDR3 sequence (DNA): TGTGCCAGTAGTATAGATGGGGGACAGTCTGGAAACACCATATATTTT. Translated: CASSIDGGQSGNTIYF.

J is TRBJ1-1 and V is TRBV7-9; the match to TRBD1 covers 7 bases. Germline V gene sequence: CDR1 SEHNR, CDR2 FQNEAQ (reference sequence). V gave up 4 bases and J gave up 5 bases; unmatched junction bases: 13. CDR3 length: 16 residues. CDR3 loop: CASSYNWGQGVTEAFF. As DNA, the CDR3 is TGTGCCAGCAGCTACAATTGGGGGCAGGGGGTTACTGAAGCTTTCTTT.

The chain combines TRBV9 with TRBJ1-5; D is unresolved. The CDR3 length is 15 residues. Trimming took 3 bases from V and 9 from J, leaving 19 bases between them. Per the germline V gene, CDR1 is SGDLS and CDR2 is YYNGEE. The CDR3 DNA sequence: TGTGCCAGCAGCGCCAGTAGCGAAAGTAGTACGCCCCAGCATTTT. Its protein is CASSASSESSTPQHF.

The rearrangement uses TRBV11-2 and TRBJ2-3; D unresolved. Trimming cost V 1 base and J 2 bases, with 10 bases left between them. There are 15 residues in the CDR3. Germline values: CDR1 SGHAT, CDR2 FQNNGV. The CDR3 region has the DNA TGTGCCAGCAGCTTAGGGGCAGGCTTCACAGATACGCAGTATTTT. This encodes CASSLGAGFTDTQYF.

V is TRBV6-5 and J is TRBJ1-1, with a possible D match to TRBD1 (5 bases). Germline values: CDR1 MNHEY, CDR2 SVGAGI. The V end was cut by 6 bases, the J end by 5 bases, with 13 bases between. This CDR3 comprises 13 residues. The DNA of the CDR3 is TGTGCCAGCAGAACAGGATCTCATACTGAAGCTTTCTTT. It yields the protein CASRTGSHTEAFF.

CDR3: CASSPATGNDYGYTF. The CDR3 nucleotides read TGCGCCAGCAGCCCGGCGACAGGGAACGACTATGGCTACACCTTC. The chain couples TRBV5-1 to TRBJ1-2; 7 bases line up with TRBD1. V lost 4 bases and J lost 3; bases outside the gene matches: 9. This CDR3 contains 15 residues. Germline CDR1 reads SGHRS; CDR2 reads YFSETQ. The variable domain in full, completed from reference TRBV5-1 and TRBJ1-2, reads KAGVTQTPRYLIKTRGQQVTLSCSPISGHRSVSWYQQTPGQGLQFLFEYFSETQRNKGNFPGRFSGRQFSNSRSEMNVSTLELGDSALYLCASSPATGNDYGYTFGSGTRLTVV.

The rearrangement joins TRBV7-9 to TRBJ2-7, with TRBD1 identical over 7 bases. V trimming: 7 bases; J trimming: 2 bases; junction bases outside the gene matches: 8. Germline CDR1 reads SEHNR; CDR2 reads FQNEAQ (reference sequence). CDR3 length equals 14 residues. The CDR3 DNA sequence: TGTGCCAGCACTTTTGGACAGGCTCCCTACGAGCAGTACTTC. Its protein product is CASTFGQAPYEQYF.

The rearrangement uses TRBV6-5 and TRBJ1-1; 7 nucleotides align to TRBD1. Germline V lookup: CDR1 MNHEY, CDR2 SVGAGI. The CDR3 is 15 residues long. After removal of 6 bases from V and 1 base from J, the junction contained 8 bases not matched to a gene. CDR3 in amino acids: CASSRRGQPNTEAFF. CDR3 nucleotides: TGTGCCAGCAGCCGTAGGGGACAGCCGAACACTGAAGCTTTCTTT.

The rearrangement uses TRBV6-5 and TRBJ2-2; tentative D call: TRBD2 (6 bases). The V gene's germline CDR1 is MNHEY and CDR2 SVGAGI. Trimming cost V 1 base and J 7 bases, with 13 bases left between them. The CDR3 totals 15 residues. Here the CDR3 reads CASSYWTGRGGELFF. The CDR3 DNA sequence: TGTGCCAGCAGTTACTGGACCGGGAGAGGCGGGGAGCTGTTTTTT.

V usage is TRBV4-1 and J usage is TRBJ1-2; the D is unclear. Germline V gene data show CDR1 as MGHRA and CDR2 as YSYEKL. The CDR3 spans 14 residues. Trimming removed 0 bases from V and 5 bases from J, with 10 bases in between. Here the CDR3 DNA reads TGCGCCAGCAGCCAAGATCTACAGTTATATGGCTACACCTTC. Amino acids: CASSQDLQLYGYTF.

CDR3 bases: TGCGCCAGCAGCTTCGGGATCAGGGGGGACACTGAAGCTTTCTTT. Protein sequence: CASSFGIRGDTEAFF. The chain links TRBV5-1 to TRBJ1-1; 7 bases match TRBD1. V trimming: 2 bases; J trimming: 3 bases; junction bases outside the gene matches: 7. Germline V lookup: CDR1 SGHRS, CDR2 YFSETQ. This CDR3 region has 15 residues. The full variable domain, completed using reference TRBV5-1 and TRBJ1-1, is KAGVTQTPRYLIKTRGQQVTLSCSPISGHRSVSWYQQTPGQGLQFLFEYFSETQRNKGNFPGRFSGRQFSNSRSEMNVSTLELGDSALYLCASSFGIRGDTEAFFGQGTRLTVV.

CDR3 coding DNA: TGCAGCTCGGGCCGGGGGGTGAGAAATACGCAGTATTTT. This gives the protein CSSGRGVRNTQYF. The V and J genes are TRBV29-1 and TRBJ2-3; 7 positions match TRBD2. This CDR3 is 13 amino acids long. Trimming removed 8 bases from V and 7 bases from J; junction bases left unmatched: 12. Germline-derived CDR1 and CDR2 are SQVTM and ANQGSEA.

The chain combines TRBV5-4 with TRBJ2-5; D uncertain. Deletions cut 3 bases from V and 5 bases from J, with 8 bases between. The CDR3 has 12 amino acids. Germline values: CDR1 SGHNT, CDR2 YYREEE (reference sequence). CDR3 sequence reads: CASSWVGETQYF. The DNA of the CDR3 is TGTGCCAGCAGCTGGGTCGGGGAGACCCAGTACTTC.

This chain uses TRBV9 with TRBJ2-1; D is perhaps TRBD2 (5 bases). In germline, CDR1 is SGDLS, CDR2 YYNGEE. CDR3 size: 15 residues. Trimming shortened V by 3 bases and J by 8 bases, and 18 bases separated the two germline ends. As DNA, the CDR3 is TGTGCCAGCAGCGGGAGGCTTTGGGGAGCTTATGAGCAGTTCTTC. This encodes CASSGRLWGAYEQFF.

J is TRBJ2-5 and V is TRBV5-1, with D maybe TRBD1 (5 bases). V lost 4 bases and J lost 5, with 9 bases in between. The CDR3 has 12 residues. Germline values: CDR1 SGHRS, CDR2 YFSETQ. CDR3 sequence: CASSQGRETQYF. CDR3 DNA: TGCGCCAGCAGCCAGGGCCGGGAGACCCAGTACTTC.

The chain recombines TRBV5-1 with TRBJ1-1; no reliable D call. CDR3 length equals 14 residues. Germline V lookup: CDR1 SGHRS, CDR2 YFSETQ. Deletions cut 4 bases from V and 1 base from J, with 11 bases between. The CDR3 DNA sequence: TGCGCCAGCAGCCAAGGGCAGGCGAACACTGAAGCTTTCTTT. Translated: CASSQGQANTEAFF.

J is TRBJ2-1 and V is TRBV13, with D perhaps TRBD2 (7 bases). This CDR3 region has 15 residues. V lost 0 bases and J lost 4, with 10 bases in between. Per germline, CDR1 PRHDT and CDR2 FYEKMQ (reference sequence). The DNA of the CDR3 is TGTGCCAGCAGCTTAGGCGGGGGGCCATACAATGAGCAGTTCTTC. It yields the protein CASSLGGGPYNEQFF.